These 23 T cell receptor beta chains were all obtained from the same sample, sequenced in a study of CD8+ T cells in alopecia areata. Once RNA had been extracted, it was reverse transcribed into cDNA to act as the sequencing template. The method was immunoSEQ multiplex PCR; TCRdb's version includes in-frame clones alone and lacks a portion of them. The top ten hold under 20% of the sample, which has approximately 150,000 clones, roughly 63% seen once. Documented treatment: oral pan-JAK inhibitor, 5-10 mg twice daily. The material was CD4+ T cells sorted from blood, obtained at week 56, from a patient treated with tofacitinib. Receptors originate from a human donor with alopecia areata.

The rearrangement uses TRBV27 and TRBJ1-5; no definite D call. Trimming cost V 5 bases and J 5 bases, with 13 bases left between them. Germline CDR1 is MNHEY and CDR2 is SMNVEV (reference sequence). The CDR3 totals 14 residues. CDR3 loop: CASSPSGLYQPQHF. DNA of the CDR3: TGTGCCAGCAGTCCCTCAGGACTGTATCAGCCCCAGCATTTT.

The rearrangement joins TRBV4-1 to TRBJ1-2; D gene uncertain. The CDR3 runs 15 residues. Germline values: CDR1 MGHRA, CDR2 YSYEKL. V lost 0 bases, J lost 7 bases, and 15 bases lay in between. CDR3 loop: CASSQEVNPLGGYTF. The CDR3 DNA is TGCGCCAGCAGCCAAGAAGTGAATCCCCTCGGTGGCTACACCTTC.

This clone has just a few counts. The gene calls are TRBV29-1 and TRBJ2-2; maybe TRBD1 (5 bases). Trimming removed 7 bases at V and 4 bases at J, with 16 bases between. The CDR3 loop spans 14 amino acids. Germline values: CDR1 SQVTM, CDR2 ANQGSEA. CDR3 nucleotides: TGCAGCGCCAGCCTGGACACAAGCACCGGGGAGCTGTTTTTT. This gives the protein CSASLDTSTGELFF.

In this sample, this clone turned up once. The chain couples TRBV7-2 to TRBJ2-3; 10 bases match TRBD2. The CDR3 covers 18 residues. J was trimmed by 5 bases and V by 4 bases; bases with no gene match: 15. Germline V gives CDR1 SGHTA, CDR2 FQGNSA. The CDR3 spells CASSSPPHSGGAEDTQYF. The CDR3 DNA reads as TGTGCCAGCAGCTCGCCACCCCACAGCGGGGGGGCCGAAGATACGCAGTATTTT.

The rearrangement joins TRBV2 to TRBJ2-3, with 7 bases lining up with TRBD2. Germline V gives CDR1 SNHLY, CDR2 FYNNEI. V lost 6 bases to trimming and J lost 1 base; unmatched junction nucleotides: 7. The CDR3 totals 15 residues. The CDR3: CASSQLAERTDTQYF. Written as DNA, the CDR3 is TGTGCCAGCAGCCAGCTAGCGGAACGCACAGATACGCAGTATTTT. Drawing the rest from reference TRBV2 and TRBJ2-3, the complete variable domain is EPEVTQTPSHQVTQMGQEVILRCVPISNHLYFYWYRQILGQKVEFLVSFYNNEISEKSEIFDDQFSVERPDGSNFTLKIRSTKLEDSAMYFCASSQLAERTDTQYFGPGTRLTVL.

V is TRBV30 and J is TRBJ2-7, with 7 nucleotides matching TRBD1. The CDR3 sequence is 13 residues long. Germline CDR1 GTSNPN, CDR2 SVGIG (reference sequence). The V gene end was trimmed by 1 base and the J gene end by 3 bases; junction bases not matched to a gene: 3. The CDR3 loop reads CAWSGDSFYEQYF. The DNA for the CDR3 is TGTGCCTGGAGTGGGGACAGTTTCTACGAGCAGTACTTC.

This chain joins TRBV5-4 and TRBJ1-1; tentatively, D is TRBD1 (6 bases). V lost 0 bases to trimming and J lost 5 bases, with 14 bases between them. This CDR3 spans 15 amino acids. The germline V gene encodes CDR1 SGHNT and CDR2 YYREEE (reference sequence). The CDR3 nucleotides are TGTGCCAGCAGCTTGGAGCGGGGGCGGAAAACTGAAGCTTTCTTT. Translation: CASSLERGRKTEAFF.

This clone was seen a few times. The chain recombines TRBV7-2 with TRBJ1-1; 8 bases are shared with TRBD1. The germline gives CDR1 SGHTA, CDR2 FQGNSA. V dropped 1 base and J dropped 3; count of bases not matched to a gene: 7. This CDR3 is built from 16 residues. CDR3 region: CASSLVSGGRDTEAFF. The CDR3 DNA is TGTGCCAGCAGCTTAGTCTCAGGGGGCAGGGACACTGAAGCTTTCTTT.

V usage is TRBV10-3 and J usage is TRBJ2-7; D gene unclear. This CDR3 comprises 13 residues. Germline V CDR1 and CDR2: ENHRY, SYGVKD. V was cut by 4 bases and J by 3 bases, with 10 bases left in between. This CDR3 is CAISVDEIYEQYF. DNA for the CDR3: TGTGCCATCAGTGTAGACGAAATCTACGAGCAGTACTTC.

The J gene is TRBJ1-2, the V gene TRBV29-1; D perhaps matches TRBD1 (5 bases). With 8 bases removed from V and 3 bases from J, the gap between germline ends came to 22 bases. Per germline, CDR1 SQVTM and CDR2 ANQGSEA. The CDR3 length is 15 residues. The CDR3 DNA follows: TGCAGCTCCACGCAAGGGGCAGCCCTAGACTATGGCTACACCTTC. Protein product: CSSTQGAALDYGYTF.

The V and J genes are TRBV7-9 and TRBJ1-4; tentatively, D is TRBD1 (6 bases). From germline, CDR1 is SEHNR and CDR2 FQNEAQ (reference sequence). Trimming pared 2 bases from V and 2 bases from J, leaving 15 bases between. CDR3 length: 17 residues. CDR3 in amino acids: CASSLSWGPATNEKLFF. Here the CDR3 DNA reads TGTGCCAGCAGCTTAAGTTGGGGGCCCGCTACTAATGAAAAACTGTTTTTT. Full variable domain (outside the CDR3, taken from reference TRBV7-9 and TRBJ1-4): DTGVSQNPRHKITKRGQNVTFRCDPISEHNRLYWYRQTLGQGPEFLTYFQNEAQLEKSRLLSDRFSAERPKGSFSTLEIQRTEQGDSAMYLCASSLSWGPATNEKLFFGSGTQLSVL.

The chain has TRBV21-1 and TRBJ1-6; the DNA was not used to check the table's D call, TRBD1. TRBV21-1 represents a pseudogene. This CDR3 has 15 amino acids. The CDR3 reads CASSKVDRENSPLHF. Written as DNA, the CDR3 is TGTGCCAGCAGCAAAGTGGACAGGGAGAATTCACCCCTCCACTTT.

The V and J genes are TRBV30 and TRBJ2-3, with D perhaps assigned TRBD1 or TRBD2 (5 bases each). Per the germline V gene, CDR1 is GTSNPN and CDR2 is SVGIG (reference sequence). Trimming left V 4 bases short and J 0 bases short, with 11 bases between. This CDR3 has 14 amino acids. CDR3 coding DNA: TGTGCCTGGACATCGGGGCCCAGCACAGATACGCAGTATTTT. Protein product: CAWTSGPSTDTQYF.

This clone was picked up a small number of times. V is TRBV15 and J is TRBJ2-3; possibly TRBD1 or TRBD2 for D (6 bases each). This CDR3 comprises 16 residues. Germline CDR1 reads LNHNV; CDR2 reads YYDKDF (reference sequence). Between the trimmed V and J ends, which lost 1 base and 4 bases, there was a span of 15 bases. DNA of the CDR3: TGTGCCACCAGCAGAGGAGGGGGGAGGCGGGCAGATACGCAGTATTTT. It codes for CATSRGGGRRADTQYF.

This clone was picked up a small number of times. The chain couples TRBV12-5 to TRBJ1-4; D remains ambiguous. The CDR3 has 13 amino acids. Germline values: CDR1 LGHNT, CDR2 FRNRAP. V dropped 6 bases and J dropped 4 bases, with 9 bases sitting between them. The chain's CDR3 is CASGEKLNEKLFF. The CDR3 DNA reads TGTGCTAGTGGGGAGAAACTTAATGAAAAACTGTTTTTT.

The rearrangement joins TRBV29-1 to TRBJ1-1, with a weak D call TRBD1 (6 bases). The CDR3 is made up of 17 amino acids. V was clipped by 2 bases and J by 0 bases, with 19 bases between them. CDR1 and CDR2 from the germline V gene are SQVTM and ANQGSEA. CDR3 nucleotide sequence: TGCAGCGTTGAACGGTTCGTAGGGACATCCATGAACACTGAAGCTTTCTTT. Its protein product is CSVERFVGTSMNTEAFF.

The count of this clone is one. The chain combines TRBV5-6 with TRBJ2-1; the match to TRBD1 covers 7 bases. The V gene end was trimmed by 2 bases and the J gene end by 1 base; junction bases not matched to a gene: 3. Germline V gives CDR1 SGHDT, CDR2 YYEEEE. The length of the CDR3 is 15 residues. The CDR3 nucleotides are TGTGCCAGCAGCTTCGTGGACAGGTCCTACAATGAGCAGTTCTTC. This encodes CASSFVDRSYNEQFF.

V usage is TRBV6-1 and J usage is TRBJ2-7; 8 bases agree with TRBD2. CDR1 MNHNS and CDR2 SASEGT come from the germline V gene. V shed 7 bases and J 5 bases; nucleotides not matched to a gene: 7. This CDR3 spans 13 amino acids. The CDR3 protein is CASKVAGGNEQYF. CDR3 nucleotides: TGTGCCAGCAAAGTCGCGGGGGGCAACGAGCAGTACTTC.

V gene TRBV30 combines with J gene TRBJ2-4; D call uncertain. CDR1 and CDR2 from the germline V gene are GTSNPN and SVGIG (reference sequence). V lost 0 bases and J lost 4, with 7 bases in between. The CDR3 is 13 residues long. The CDR3, as DNA: TGTGCCTGGAGTGTACCGGCAAAAAACATTCAGTACTTC. This codes for CAWSVPAKNIQYF.

At least ten counts were recorded for this clone. This sequence joins TRBV7-8 and TRBJ2-1; D unresolved. V was cut by 1 base and J by 15 bases, with 13 bases left in between. The CDR3 is 12 amino acids. CDR1 is SGHVS, CDR2 FQNEAQ, per germline. The CDR3 region is CASSLEASPGFF. CDR3 in DNA: TGTGCCAGCAGCTTAGAGGCCTCCCCCGGGTTCTTC.

This sequence joins TRBV15 and TRBJ2-5; TRBD1 matches at 7 bases. Germline V gene lookup returns CDR1 LNHNV and CDR2 YYDKDF (reference sequence). V lost 6 bases to trimming and J lost 4 bases; unmatched junction nucleotides: 5. The CDR3 has 13 amino acids. The CDR3, as DNA: TGTGCCACCAGACAGGGGAATGCAGAGACCCAGTACTTC. It is translated as CATRQGNAETQYF.

The V call is TRBV5-1, the J call TRBJ2-6; D is undetermined. The ends were cut back, 2 bases at V and 2 bases at J, with 8 bases in the middle. The CDR3 length is 15 residues. Looked up from germline, CDR1 is SGHRS and CDR2 is YFSETQ. The CDR3 nucleotides read TGCGCCAGCAGCTTAGGAATCACTGGGGCCAACGTCCTGACTTTC. Protein: CASSLGITGANVLTF.

This chain joins TRBV2 and TRBJ2-3; 8 nucleotides match TRBD2. Germline CDR1 reads SNHLY; CDR2 reads FYNNEI. The CDR3 sequence is 15 residues long. V lost 5 bases to trimming and J lost 1 base; unmatched junction nucleotides: 5. DNA of the CDR3: TGTGCCAGCAGTCGGCGGGGGGAGGGCACAGATACGCAGTATTTT. Translated, it gives CASSRRGEGTDTQYF.